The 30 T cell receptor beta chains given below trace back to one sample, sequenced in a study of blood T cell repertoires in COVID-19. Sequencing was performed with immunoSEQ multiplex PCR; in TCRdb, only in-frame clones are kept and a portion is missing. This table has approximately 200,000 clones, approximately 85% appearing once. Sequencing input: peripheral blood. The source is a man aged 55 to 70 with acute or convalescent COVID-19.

The CDR3 spells CAWSRGLDFGGETQYF. The CDR3 DNA is TGTGCCTGGAGCCGGGGACTAGACTTTGGGGGAGAGACCCAGTACTTC. J is TRBJ2-5 and V is TRBV30, with 8 positions matching TRBD2. There are 16 residues in the CDR3. In germline, CDR1 is GTSNPN, CDR2 SVGIG (reference sequence). J gave up 4 bases and V 3 bases, and 13 bases lay outside the gene matches.

CDR3 sequence (DNA): TGTGCCAGCAGTTTACCCCACCCCGGGGTTGGATCACCCCTCCACTTT. Translated, it gives CASSLPHPGVGSPLHF. The genes are TRBV28 and TRBJ1-6; D gene ambiguous. V shed 2 bases and J shed 10 bases, with 18 bases lying between them. CDR1 MDHEN and CDR2 SYDVKM come from the germline V gene. The CDR3 contains 16 residues.

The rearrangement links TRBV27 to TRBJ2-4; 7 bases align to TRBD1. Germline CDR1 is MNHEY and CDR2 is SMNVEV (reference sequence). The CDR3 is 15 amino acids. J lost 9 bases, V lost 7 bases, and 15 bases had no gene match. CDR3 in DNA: TGTGCCAGCACCACTCAGGAAGGGGGCCAAGGCATTCAGTACTTC. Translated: CASTTQEGGQGIQYF.

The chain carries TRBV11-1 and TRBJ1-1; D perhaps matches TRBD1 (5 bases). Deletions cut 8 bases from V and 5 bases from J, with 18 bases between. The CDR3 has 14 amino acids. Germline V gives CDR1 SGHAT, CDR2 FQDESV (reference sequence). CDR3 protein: CASQKEGARTEAFF. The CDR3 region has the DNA TGTGCCAGCCAAAAAGAAGGGGCGAGAACTGAAGCTTTCTTT.

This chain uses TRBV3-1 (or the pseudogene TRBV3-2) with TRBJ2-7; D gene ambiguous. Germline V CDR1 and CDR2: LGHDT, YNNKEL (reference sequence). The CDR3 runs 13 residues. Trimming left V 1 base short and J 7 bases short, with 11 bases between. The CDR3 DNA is TGTGCCAGCAGCCAAGTATACGGTTGGGAGCAGTACTTC. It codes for CASSQVYGWEQYF.

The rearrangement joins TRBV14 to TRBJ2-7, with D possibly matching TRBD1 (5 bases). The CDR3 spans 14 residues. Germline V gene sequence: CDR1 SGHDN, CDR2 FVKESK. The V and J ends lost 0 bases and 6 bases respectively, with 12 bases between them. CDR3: CASSQDQGMLEQYF. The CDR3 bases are TGTGCCAGCAGCCAAGATCAGGGTATGCTCGAGCAGTACTTC.

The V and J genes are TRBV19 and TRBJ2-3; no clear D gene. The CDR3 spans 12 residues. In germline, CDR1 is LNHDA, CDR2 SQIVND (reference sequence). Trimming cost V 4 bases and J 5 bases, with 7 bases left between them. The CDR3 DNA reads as TGTGCCAGTAGTACCCTAGAAGATACGCAGTATTTT. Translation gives CASSTLEDTQYF.

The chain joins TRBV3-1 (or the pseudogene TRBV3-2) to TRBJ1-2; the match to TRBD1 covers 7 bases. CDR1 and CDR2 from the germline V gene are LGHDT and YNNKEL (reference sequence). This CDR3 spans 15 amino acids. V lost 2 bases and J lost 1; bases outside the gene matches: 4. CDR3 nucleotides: TGTGCCAGCAGCCAAATGGGACAGCTTAACTATGGCTACACCTTC. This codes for CASSQMGQLNYGYTF.

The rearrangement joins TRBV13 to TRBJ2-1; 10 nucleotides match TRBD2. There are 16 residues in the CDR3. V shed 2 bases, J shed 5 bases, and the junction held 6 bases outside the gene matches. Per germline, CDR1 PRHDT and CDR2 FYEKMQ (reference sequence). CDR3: CASSLTSGRADNEQFF. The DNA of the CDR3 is TGTGCCAGCAGCTTAACAAGCGGGAGGGCCGACAATGAGCAGTTCTTC.

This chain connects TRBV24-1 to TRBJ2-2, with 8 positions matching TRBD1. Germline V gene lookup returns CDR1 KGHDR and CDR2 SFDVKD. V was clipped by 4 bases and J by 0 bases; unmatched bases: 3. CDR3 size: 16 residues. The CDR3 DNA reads TGTGCCACCAGTGAAGGGACAGGCGCGAACACCGGGGAGCTGTTTTTT. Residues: CATSEGTGANTGELFF.

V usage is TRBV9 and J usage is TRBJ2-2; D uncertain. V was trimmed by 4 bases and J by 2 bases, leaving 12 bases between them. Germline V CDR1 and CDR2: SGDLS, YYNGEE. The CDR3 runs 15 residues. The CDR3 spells CASSHKTSNTGELFF. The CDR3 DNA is TGTGCCAGCAGCCATAAGACTTCAAACACCGGGGAGCTGTTTTTT.

The CDR3 region has the DNA TGTGCCAGCATCCCGGCGGGGGCCTCCTACGAGCAGTACTTC. Translation: CASIPAGASYEQYF. The chain is built from TRBV28 and TRBJ2-7, with D perhaps TRBD2 (7 bases). Germline V gene data show CDR1 as MDHEN and CDR2 as SYDVKM. This CDR3 contains 14 residues. Between the trimmed V and J ends, which lost 7 bases and 0 bases, there was a span of 13 bases.

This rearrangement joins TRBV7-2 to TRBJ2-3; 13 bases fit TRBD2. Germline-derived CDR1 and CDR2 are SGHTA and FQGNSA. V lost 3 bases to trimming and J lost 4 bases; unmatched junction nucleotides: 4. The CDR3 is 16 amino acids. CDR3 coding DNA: TGTGCCAGCAGCTTCGGACTAGCGGGAGTGGCAGATACGCAGTATTTT. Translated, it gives CASSFGLAGVADTQYF.

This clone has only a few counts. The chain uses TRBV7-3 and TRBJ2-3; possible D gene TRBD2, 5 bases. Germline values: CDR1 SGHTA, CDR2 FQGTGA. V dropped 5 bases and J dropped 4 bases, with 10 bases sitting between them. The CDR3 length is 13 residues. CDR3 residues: CASSHPGADTQYF. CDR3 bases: TGTGCCAGCAGCCACCCCGGGGCAGATACGCAGTATTTT.

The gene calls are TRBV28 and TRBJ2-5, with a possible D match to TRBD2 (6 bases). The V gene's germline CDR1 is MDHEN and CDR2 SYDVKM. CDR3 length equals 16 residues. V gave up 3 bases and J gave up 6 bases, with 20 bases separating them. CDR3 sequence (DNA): TGTGCCAGCAGTTTTGCTGCGGGAAGCTTCAGGAAGACCCAGTACTTC. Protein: CASSFAAGSFRKTQYF.

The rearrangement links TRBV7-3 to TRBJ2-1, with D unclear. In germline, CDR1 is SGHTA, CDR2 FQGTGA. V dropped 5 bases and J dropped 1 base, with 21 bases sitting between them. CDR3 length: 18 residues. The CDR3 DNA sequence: TGTGCCAGCAGCCCCCATCACCCGCAGGTGTTTTCCTACAATGAGCAGTTCTTC. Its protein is CASSPHHPQVFSYNEQFF.

The CDR3 reads CASSFTGQGNYGYTF. The CDR3 nucleotides read TGTGCCAGCAGTTTTACCGGACAGGGCAACTATGGCTACACCTTC. The chain carries TRBV28 and TRBJ1-2; 8 bases are shared with TRBD1. Germline V gene lookup returns CDR1 MDHEN and CDR2 SYDVKM. J was trimmed by 2 bases and V by 3 bases; bases with no gene match: 5. This CDR3 is built from 15 residues.

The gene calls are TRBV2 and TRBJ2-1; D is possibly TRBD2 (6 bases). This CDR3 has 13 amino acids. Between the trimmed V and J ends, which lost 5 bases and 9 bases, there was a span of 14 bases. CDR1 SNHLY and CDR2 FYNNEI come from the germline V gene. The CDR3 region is CASSTSAGIEQFF. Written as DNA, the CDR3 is TGTGCCAGCAGTACCTCAGCGGGTATTGAGCAGTTCTTC.

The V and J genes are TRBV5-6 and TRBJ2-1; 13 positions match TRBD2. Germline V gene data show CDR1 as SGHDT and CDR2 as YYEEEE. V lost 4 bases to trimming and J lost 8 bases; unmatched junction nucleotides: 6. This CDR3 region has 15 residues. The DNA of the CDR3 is TGTGCCAGCAGCGGTGGACTAGCGGGAGTGTATGAGCAGTTCTTC. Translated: CASSGGLAGVYEQFF.

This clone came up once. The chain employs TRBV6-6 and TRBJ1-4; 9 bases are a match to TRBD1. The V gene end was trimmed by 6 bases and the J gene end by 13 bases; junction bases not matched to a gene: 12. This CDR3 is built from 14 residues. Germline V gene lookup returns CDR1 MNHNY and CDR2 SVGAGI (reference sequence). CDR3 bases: TGTGCCAGCAGACCCGGGACAGGGTCAATTGGACTGTTTTTT. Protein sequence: CASRPGTGSIGLFF.

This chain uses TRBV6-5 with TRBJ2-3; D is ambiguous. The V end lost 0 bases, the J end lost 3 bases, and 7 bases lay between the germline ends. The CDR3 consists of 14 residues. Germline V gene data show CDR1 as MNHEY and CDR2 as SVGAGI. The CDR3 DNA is TGTGCCAGCAGTTACTCGGGCGCGACAGATACGCAGTATTTT. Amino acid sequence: CASSYSGATDTQYF.

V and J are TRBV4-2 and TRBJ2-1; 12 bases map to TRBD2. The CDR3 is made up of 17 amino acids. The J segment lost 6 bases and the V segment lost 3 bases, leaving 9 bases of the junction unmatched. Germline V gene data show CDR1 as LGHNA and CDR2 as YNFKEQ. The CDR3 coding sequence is TGTGCCAGCAGCCACGGTGGCTCGGGACTAGCGGGCAATGAGCAGTTCTTC. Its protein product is CASSHGGSGLAGNEQFF.

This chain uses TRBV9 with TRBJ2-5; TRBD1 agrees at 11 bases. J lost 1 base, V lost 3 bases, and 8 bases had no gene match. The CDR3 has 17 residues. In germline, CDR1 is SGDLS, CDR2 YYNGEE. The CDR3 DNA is TGTGCCAGCAGCGCAAGGACAGGGGGCTGGGTCCAAGAGACCCAGTACTTC. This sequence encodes CASSARTGGWVQETQYF.

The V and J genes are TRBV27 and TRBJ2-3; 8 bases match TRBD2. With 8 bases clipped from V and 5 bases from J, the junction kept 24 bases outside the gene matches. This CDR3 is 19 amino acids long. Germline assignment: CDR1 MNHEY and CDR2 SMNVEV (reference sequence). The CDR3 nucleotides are TGTGCCAGCGGCACCGGTGGGGGAACTAGCGGCTTAAGGGAAGATACGCAGTATTTT. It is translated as CASGTGGGTSGLREDTQYF.

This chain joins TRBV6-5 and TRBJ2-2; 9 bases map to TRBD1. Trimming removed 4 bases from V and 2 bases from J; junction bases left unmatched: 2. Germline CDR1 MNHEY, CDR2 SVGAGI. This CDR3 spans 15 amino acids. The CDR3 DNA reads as TGTGCCAGCAGTTCGGGACAGGGTAACACCGGGGAGCTGTTTTTT. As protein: CASSSGQGNTGELFF.

CDR3 bases: TGTGCCAGCAGTGCGGAGATCTCTGGAGATACGCAGTATTTT. Translation: CASSAEISGDTQYF. The chain employs TRBV2 and TRBJ2-3, with D hard to call. V was shortened by 4 bases and J by 5 bases, with 13 bases between the two germline ends. Germline lookup yields CDR1 SNHLY and CDR2 FYNNEI. The CDR3 totals 14 residues.

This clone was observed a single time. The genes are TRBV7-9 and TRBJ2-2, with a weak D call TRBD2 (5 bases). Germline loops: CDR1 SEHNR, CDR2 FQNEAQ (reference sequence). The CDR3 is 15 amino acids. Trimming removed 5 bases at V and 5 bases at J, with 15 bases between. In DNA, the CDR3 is TGTGCCAGCAGCCCTAGTTCGGGGTTTACCGGGGAGCTGTTTTTT. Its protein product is CASSPSSGFTGELFF.

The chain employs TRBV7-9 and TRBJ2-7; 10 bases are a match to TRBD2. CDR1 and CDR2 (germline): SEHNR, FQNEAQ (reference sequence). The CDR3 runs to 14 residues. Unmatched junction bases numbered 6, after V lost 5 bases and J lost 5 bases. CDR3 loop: CASSTWTSGDEQYF. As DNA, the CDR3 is TGTGCCAGCAGCACGTGGACTAGCGGAGACGAGCAGTACTTC.

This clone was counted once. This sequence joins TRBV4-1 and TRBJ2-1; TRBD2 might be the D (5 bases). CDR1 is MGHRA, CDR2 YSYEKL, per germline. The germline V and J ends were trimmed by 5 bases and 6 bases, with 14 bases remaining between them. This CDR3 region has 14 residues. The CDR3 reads CASSFRRTSNEQFF. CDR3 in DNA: TGCGCCAGCAGCTTCAGACGGACTTCCAATGAGCAGTTCTTC.

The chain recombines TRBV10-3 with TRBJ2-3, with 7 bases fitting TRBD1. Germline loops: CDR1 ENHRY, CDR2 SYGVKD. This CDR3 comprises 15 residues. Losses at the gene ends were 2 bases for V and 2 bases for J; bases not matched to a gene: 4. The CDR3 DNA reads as TGTGCCATCAGTGAGACAGGGGATACCACAGATACGCAGTATTTT. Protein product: CAISETGDTTDTQYF.